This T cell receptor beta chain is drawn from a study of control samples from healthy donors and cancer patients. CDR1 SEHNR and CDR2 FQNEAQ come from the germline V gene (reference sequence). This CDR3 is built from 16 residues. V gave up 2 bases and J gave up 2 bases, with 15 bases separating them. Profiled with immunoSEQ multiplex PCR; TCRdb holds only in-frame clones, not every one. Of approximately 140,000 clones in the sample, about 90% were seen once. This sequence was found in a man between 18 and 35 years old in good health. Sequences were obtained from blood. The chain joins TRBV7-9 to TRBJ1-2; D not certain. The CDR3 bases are TGTGCCAGCAGCTTAATAGTCCCAGACCCCAACTATGGCTACACCTTC. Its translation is CASSLIVPDPNYGYTF.